This T cell receptor (beta chain) was profiled in a study of blood T cell repertoires in COVID-19. Study summary: Acute-phase and convalescent COVID-19 samples originated in the United States, Italy and Spain. The cDNA or gDNA used as material had been derived from T cells, B-cell-depleted T cells, or PBMCs.

The CDR3 extends over 11 amino acids. V was pared by 3 bases and J by 9 bases, with 6 bases between. Authors' methods: From reference gene primer amplification, estimates of nucleated cell counts were derived. Sequencing used immunoSEQ multiplex PCR; TCRdb keeps in-frame clones, though not all of them. V, J and clone size are those of that table, while D and trimming were read from the DNA. The sample lists about 100,000 clones, around nine tenths occurring once. The material sequenced was peripheral blood. The rearrangement links TRBV12-3 or TRBV12-4 to TRBJ2-1; D gene unclear. The receptor was isolated from a human donor in a cohort sampled during active COVID-19. The CDR3 sequence is CASSFKIEQFF. The CDR3 DNA follows: TGTGCCAGCAGTTTTAAAATTGAGCAGTTCTTC.